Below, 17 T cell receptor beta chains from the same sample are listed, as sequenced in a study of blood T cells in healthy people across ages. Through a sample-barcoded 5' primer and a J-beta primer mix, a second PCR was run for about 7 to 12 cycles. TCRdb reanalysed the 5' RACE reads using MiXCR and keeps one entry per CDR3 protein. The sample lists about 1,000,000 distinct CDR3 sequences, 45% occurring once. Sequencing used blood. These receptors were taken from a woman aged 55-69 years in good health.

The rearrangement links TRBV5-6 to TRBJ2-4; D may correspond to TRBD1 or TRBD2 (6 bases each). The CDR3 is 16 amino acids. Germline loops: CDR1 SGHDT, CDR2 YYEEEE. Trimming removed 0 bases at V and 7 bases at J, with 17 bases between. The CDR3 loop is CASSLGTAGSGNIQYF. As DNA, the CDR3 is TGTGCCAGCAGCTTGGGGACAGCGGGTTCTGGCAACATTCAGTACTTC. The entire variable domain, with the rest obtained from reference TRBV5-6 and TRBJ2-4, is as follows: DAGVTQSPTHLIKTRGQQVTLRCSPKSGHDTVSWYQQALGQGPQFIFQYYEEEERQRGNFPDRFSGHQFPNYSSELNVNALLLGDSALYLCASSLGTAGSGNIQYFGAGTRLSVL.

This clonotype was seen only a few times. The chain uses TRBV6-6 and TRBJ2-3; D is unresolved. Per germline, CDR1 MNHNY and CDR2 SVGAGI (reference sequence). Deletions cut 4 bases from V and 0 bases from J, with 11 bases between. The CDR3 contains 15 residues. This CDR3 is CASSSRTASTDTQYF. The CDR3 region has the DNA TGTGCCAGCAGTTCTCGGACGGCTAGCACAGATACGCAGTATTTT.

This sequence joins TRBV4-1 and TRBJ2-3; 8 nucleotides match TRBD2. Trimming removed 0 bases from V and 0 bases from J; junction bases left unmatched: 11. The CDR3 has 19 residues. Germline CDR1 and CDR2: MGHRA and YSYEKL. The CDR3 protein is CASSQERGRGGSSTDTQYF. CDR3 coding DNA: TGCGCCAGCAGCCAAGAGAGGGGTCGGGGGGGTTCTAGCACAGATACGCAGTATTTT.

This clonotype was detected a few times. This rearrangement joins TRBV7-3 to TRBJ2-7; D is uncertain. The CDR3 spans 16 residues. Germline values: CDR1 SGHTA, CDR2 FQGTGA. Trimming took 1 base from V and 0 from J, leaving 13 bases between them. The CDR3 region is CASSLRPTGTSYEQYF. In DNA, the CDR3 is TGTGCCAGCAGCTTAAGGCCTACGGGCACCTCCTACGAGCAGTACTTC. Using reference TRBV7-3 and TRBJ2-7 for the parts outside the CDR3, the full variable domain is GAGVSQTPSNKVTEKGKYVELRCDPISGHTALYWYRQSLGQGPEFLIYFQGTGAADDSGLPNDRFFAVRPEGSVSTLKIQRTERGDSAVYLCASSLRPTGTSYEQYFGPGTRLTVT.

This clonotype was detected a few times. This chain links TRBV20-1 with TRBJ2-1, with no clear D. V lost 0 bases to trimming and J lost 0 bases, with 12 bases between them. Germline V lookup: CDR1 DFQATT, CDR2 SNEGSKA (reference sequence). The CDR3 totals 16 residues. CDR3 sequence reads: CSARDFQSSSYNEQFF. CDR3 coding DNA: TGCAGTGCTAGAGATTTTCAAAGTAGCTCCTACAATGAGCAGTTCTTC.

This chain's CDR3 is CSVCRDNTGELFF. CDR3 nucleotides: TGCAGCGTTTGCCGGGACAACACCGGGGAGCTGTTTTTT. The chain uses TRBV29-1 and TRBJ2-2; D may match TRBD1 or TRBD2 (5 bases each). Between the trimmed V and J ends, which lost 5 bases and 2 bases, there was a span of 9 bases. Germline-derived CDR1 and CDR2 are SQVTM and ANQGSEA. The CDR3 totals 13 residues.

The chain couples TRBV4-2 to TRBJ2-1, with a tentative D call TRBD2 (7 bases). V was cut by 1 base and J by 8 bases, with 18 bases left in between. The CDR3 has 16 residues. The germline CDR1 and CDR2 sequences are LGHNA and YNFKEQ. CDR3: CASSQGEGGEGDEQFF. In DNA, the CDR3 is TGTGCCAGCAGCCAAGGGGAGGGGGGGGAGGGTGATGAGCAGTTCTTC.

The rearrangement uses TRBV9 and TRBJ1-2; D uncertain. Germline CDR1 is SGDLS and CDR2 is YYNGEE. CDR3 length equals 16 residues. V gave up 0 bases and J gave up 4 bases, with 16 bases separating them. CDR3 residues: CASSVDQRLPTYGYTF. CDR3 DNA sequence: TGTGCCAGCAGCGTAGATCAGCGATTACCCACCTATGGCTACACCTTC. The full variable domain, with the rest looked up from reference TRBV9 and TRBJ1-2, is DSGVTQTPKHLITATGQRVTLRCSPRSGDLSVYWYQQSLDQGLQFLIQYYNGEERAKGNILERFSAQQFPDLHSELNLSSLELGDSALYFCASSVDQRLPTYGYTFGSGTRLTVV.

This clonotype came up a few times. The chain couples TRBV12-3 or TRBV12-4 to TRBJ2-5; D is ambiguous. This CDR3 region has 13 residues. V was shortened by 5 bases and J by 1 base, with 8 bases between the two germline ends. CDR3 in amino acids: CASSPYRQETQYF. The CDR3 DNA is TGTGCCAGCAGTCCCTACCGCCAAGAGACCCAGTACTTC.

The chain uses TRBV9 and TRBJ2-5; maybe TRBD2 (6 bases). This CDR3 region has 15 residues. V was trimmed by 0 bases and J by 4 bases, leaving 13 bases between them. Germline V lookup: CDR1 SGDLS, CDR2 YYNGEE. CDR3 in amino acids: CASSVVATSSETQYF. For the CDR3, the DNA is TGTGCCAGCAGCGTAGTGGCGACTAGTTCAGAGACCCAGTACTTC.

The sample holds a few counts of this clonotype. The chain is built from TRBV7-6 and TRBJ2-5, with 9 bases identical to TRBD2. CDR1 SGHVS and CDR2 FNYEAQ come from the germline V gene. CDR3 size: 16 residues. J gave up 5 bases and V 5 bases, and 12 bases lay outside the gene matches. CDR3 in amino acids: CASSPGVAGDWETQYF. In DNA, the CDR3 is TGTGCCAGCAGCCCAGGGGTAGCGGGAGATTGGGAGACCCAGTACTTC.

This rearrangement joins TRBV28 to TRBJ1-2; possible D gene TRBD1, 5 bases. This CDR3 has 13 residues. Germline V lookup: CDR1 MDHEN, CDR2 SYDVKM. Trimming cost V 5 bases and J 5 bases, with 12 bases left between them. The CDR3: CASSVITGYGYTF. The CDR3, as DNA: TGTGCCAGCAGTGTGATAACAGGATATGGCTACACCTTC.

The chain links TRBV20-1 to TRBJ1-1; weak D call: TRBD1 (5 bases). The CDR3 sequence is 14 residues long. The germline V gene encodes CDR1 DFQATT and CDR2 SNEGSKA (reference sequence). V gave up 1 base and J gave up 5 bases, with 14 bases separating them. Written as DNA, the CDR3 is TGCAGTGCTAGAGCTTCGGGGGTATTAACTGAAGCTTTCTTT. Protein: CSARASGVLTEAFF.

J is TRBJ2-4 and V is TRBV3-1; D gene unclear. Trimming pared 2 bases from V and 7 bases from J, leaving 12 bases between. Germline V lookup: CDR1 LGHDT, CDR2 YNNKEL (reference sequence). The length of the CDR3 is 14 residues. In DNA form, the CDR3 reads TGTGCCAGCAGCCAAAACACCATTGGGAACATTCAGTACTTC. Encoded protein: CASSQNTIGNIQYF.

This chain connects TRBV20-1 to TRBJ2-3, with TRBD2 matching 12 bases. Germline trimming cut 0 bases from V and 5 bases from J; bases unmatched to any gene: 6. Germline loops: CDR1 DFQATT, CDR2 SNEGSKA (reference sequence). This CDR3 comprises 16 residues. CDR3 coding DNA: TGCAGTGCTAGAGACTCTAGCGGGGGGGCAGAAGATACGCAGTATTTT. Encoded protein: CSARDSSGGAEDTQYF.

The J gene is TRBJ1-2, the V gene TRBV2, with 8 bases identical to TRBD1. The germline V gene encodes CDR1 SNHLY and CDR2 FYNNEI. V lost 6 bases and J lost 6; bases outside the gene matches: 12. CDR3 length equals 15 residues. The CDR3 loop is CASSSGQAVGDGYTF. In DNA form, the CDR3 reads TGTGCCAGCAGCTCGGGACAGGCCGTCGGAGATGGCTACACCTTC.

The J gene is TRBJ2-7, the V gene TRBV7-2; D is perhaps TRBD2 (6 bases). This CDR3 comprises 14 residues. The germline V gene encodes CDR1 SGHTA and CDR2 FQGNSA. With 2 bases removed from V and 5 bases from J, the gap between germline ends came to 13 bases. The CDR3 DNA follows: TGTGCCAGCAGCTTATGGGCGGGGAGGAACGAGCAGTACTTC. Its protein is CASSLWAGRNEQYF.